What follows are 5 T cell receptor beta chains derived from one specimen sequenced in a study of OX40 agonist ivuxolimab in advanced cancers. Assay: immunoSEQ multiplex PCR; the TCRdb copy retains only in-frame clones and omits some. The profile shows approximately 72,000 clones, roughly 88% of them singletons. Specimen: CD4+ or CD8+ T cells sorted from blood, collected in a trial of the OX40 agonist ivuxolimab. The receptor set was obtained from an adult with an advanced solid tumor such as melanoma, head and neck, liver or kidney cancer.

The gene calls are TRBV4-3 and TRBJ1-5; no clear D. Germline CDR1 reads LGHNA; CDR2 reads YSLEER. The V gene lost 0 bases and the J gene lost 2 bases, with 5 bases spanning the gap. CDR3 size: 14 residues. For the CDR3, the DNA is TGCGCCAGCAGCCAAGAACGGGGCAATCAGCCCCAGCATTTT. Its translation is CASSQERGNQPQHF.

This clone was counted a single time. This chain links TRBV19 with TRBJ2-1, with D possibly TRBD1 on 6 matching bases. The CDR3 is 12 residues long. The germline V gene has CDR1 LNHDA and CDR2 SQIVND (reference sequence). Trimming took off 6 bases at V and 9 bases at J, with 12 bases between the two ends. CDR3 loop: CASSIQGGEQFF. CDR3 in DNA: TGTGCCAGTAGCATACAGGGTGGTGAGCAGTTCTTC.

The chain uses TRBV5-1 and TRBJ2-7, with a tentative D call TRBD2 (6 bases). Germline CDR1 SGHRS, CDR2 YFSETQ. V lost 1 base to trimming and J lost 3 bases, with 17 bases between them. This CDR3 spans 16 amino acids. The CDR3 nucleotides are TGCGCCAGCAGCTTGTGGGGAGCGGGCCCGGTCTACGAGCAGTACTTC. Translated, it gives CASSLWGAGPVYEQYF.

The chain employs TRBV19 and TRBJ1-2; D may be TRBD1 (6 bases). V lost 3 bases and J 4 bases, leaving 24 bases between the germline ends. Per germline, CDR1 LNHDA and CDR2 SQIVND (reference sequence). This CDR3 has 18 amino acids. The CDR3 DNA reads as TGTGCCAGTAGTATTGGGCAGGGGAACCGACTCTTGGGCTATGGCTACACCTTC. Amino acids: CASSIGQGNRLLGYGYTF.

The V call is TRBV5-1, the J call TRBJ1-2; 9 nucleotides line up with TRBD1. The J segment lost 8 bases and the V segment lost 1 base, leaving 3 bases of the junction unmatched. CDR1 SGHRS and CDR2 YFSETQ come from the germline V gene. The CDR3 totals 13 residues. The CDR3: CASSLRDRAGYTF. CDR3 DNA: TGCGCCAGCAGCTTGAGGGACAGGGCCGGCTACACCTTC.